What follows is one TCR beta chain and its context. The target antigen is unknown. Germline V gene lookup returns CDR1 MNHNS and CDR2 SASEGT. Trimming removed 1 base from V and 4 bases from J, with 7 bases in between. CDR3 size: 13 residues. This record belongs to a study of cytomegalovirus exposure and HLA in healthy donors. Findings and caveats of the study: Some TCR beta chains (more than 150 of them) were listed as cytomegalovirus-associated. It was confirmed in vitro that a few of the CMV-associated chains were specific for CMV antigens. Most TCR sequences showed up rarely, but some public TCRs showed up in many donors.

Among the 120 subjects of the validation cohort, separate from the approximately 670-subject first cohort, were the donors. Measured with immunoSEQ multiplex PCR; TCRdb has only the in-frame clones, and not every one. The table shows 45,000 to 65,000 clones, with 80% to 95% occurring only once. This chain connects TRBV6-1 to TRBJ1-2; D may be TRBD1 (6 bases). Sequences were obtained from PBMCs. The receptor's source is a man younger than 35 in good health and CMV-seronegative. The CDR3 loop is CASSEGTVYGYTF. The DNA of the CDR3 is TGTGCCAGCAGTGAAGGGACAGTCTATGGCTACACCTTC.